This T cell receptor (beta chain) was recorded in a study of OX40 agonist ivuxolimab in advanced cancers. Study overall: Ivuxolimab, which is an agonistic anti-OX40 (CD134) antibody, was administered to the patients. Dose-escalation patients suffered from hepatocellular carcinoma, melanoma, renal cell or head and neck cancer. Three patients had partial responses: one hepatocellular carcinoma, two cutaneous melanoma.

Only in-frame clones appear in the TCRdb table, and some are missing; sequencing was by immunoSEQ multiplex PCR. Of around 29,000 clones listed, around 90% are singletons. This clone came up once. The CDR3 totals 18 residues. Germline V gene data show CDR1 as LGHNA and CDR2 as YNFKEQ. The V segment lost 3 bases and the J segment 2 bases; nucleotides outside the gene matches: 7. The clonotype originates from an adult with an advanced solid tumor such as melanoma, head and neck, liver or kidney cancer. The V and J genes are TRBV4-2 and TRBJ2-2; 12 bases fit TRBD2. The sample here was CD4+ or CD8+ T cells sorted from blood, taken in a trial of the OX40 agonist ivuxolimab. Written as DNA, the CDR3 is TGTGCCAGCAGCCAGGAACTAGCGGGGGGAGGAAACACCGGGGAGCTGTTTTTT. Residues: CASSQELAGGGNTGELFF.